A single sample is the source of the 20 T cell receptor beta chains below, sequenced in a study of T cell repertoires in cytomegalovirus infection. Which antigens these TCRs recognize remains unknown. TCRdb reanalysed the reads using MiXCR and keeps one entry per CDR3 protein. The sample contains about 310,000 distinct CDR3 sequences, approximately 25% of which appear only once. Sequencing was performed on cultured PBMCs, taken from culture after CMV antigen stimulation. These receptors all stem from a human donor in good health (CMV status not recorded). Some clones in this sample may be carry-over from other donors' samples.

This clonotype was found many times. The CDR3 region is CASSSELPSGEQYF. The CDR3 bases are TGTGCCAGCAGCTCGGAACTACCATCCGGCGAGCAGTACTTC. The chain has TRBV7-8 and TRBJ2-7; D not certain. V shed 4 bases and J shed 6 bases, with 16 bases lying between them. Germline lookup yields CDR1 SGHVS and CDR2 FQNEAQ. CDR3 length equals 14 residues. Full variable domain (missing parts from reference TRBV7-8 and TRBJ2-7): GAGVSQSPRYKVAKRGQDVALRCDPISGHVSLFWYQQALGQGPEFLTYFQNEAQLDKSGLPSDRFFAERPEGSVSTLKIQRTQQEDSAVYLCASSSELPSGEQYFGPGTRLTVT.

In this sample, this clonotype turned up a few times. The genes are TRBV18 and TRBJ1-2, with D unclear. The V end was cut by 3 bases, the J end by 0 bases, with 8 bases between. The CDR3 contains 14 residues. In germline, CDR1 is KGHSH, CDR2 LQKENI. The CDR3 bases are TGTGCCAGCTCACCCGCCAGGACTAACTATGGCTACACCTTC. Translated: CASSPARTNYGYTF.

The CDR3 coding sequence is TGTGCCAGCAGTTACTCGAATGTGCCCACAGATACGCAGTATTTT. Residues: CASSYSNVPTDTQYF. This sequence joins TRBV6-5 and TRBJ2-3, with D unresolved. The germline V gene encodes CDR1 MNHEY and CDR2 SVGAGI. Trimming shortened V by 0 bases and J by 2 bases, and 9 bases separated the two germline ends. There are 15 residues in the CDR3.

This chain uses TRBV19 with TRBJ2-5; D possibly matches TRBD1 or TRBD2 (5 bases each). Germline CDR1 reads LNHDA; CDR2 reads SQIVND (reference sequence). The CDR3 runs to 14 residues. Trimming took off 7 bases at V and 6 bases at J, with 18 bases between the two ends. The chain's CDR3 is CASIGTTGQKTQYF. The DNA for the CDR3 is TGTGCCAGTATAGGGACGACCGGTCAAAAGACCCAGTACTTC.

The chain couples TRBV9 to TRBJ2-3; D remains ambiguous. This CDR3 has 14 residues. Trimming removed 3 bases at V and 3 bases at J, with 11 bases between. Germline lookup yields CDR1 SGDLS and CDR2 YYNGEE. CDR3 amino acids: CASSAGMATDTQYF. In DNA, the CDR3 is TGTGCCAGCAGCGCCGGCATGGCAACAGATACGCAGTATTTT.

The chain recombines TRBV28 with TRBJ1-6; D is possibly TRBD1 (5 bases). Trimming left V 6 bases short and J 7 bases short, with 19 bases between. The CDR3 loop spans 16 amino acids. Germline V gene lookup returns CDR1 MDHEN and CDR2 SYDVKM. CDR3 DNA: TGTGCCAGCAGGCTGAATAAGGGCAGGGAGAATTCACCCCTCCACTTT. Its translation: CASRLNKGRENSPLHF.

The sample holds many counts of this clonotype. The chain combines TRBV7-6 with TRBJ1-6; the D is unclear. This CDR3 region has 12 residues. Germline CDR1 reads SGHVS; CDR2 reads FNYEAQ. The V gene lost 5 bases and the J gene lost 13 bases, with 12 bases spanning the gap. The CDR3 is CASSPVLSPLHF. DNA of the CDR3: TGTGCCAGCAGCCCCGTGCTGTCCCCCCTCCACTTT.

This clonotype was counted ten times or more. The rearrangement uses TRBV7-2 and TRBJ2-7, with 9 bases lining up with TRBD1. The germline V gene encodes CDR1 SGHTA and CDR2 FQGNSA. This CDR3 has 15 amino acids. V was clipped by 4 bases and J by 4 bases; unmatched bases: 8. CDR3 nucleotides: TGTGCCAGCAGCTCGCCCGGGACAGGGATGTACGAGCAGTACTTC. Residues: CASSSPGTGMYEQYF. The whole variable domain, filled in from reference TRBV7-2 and TRBJ2-7, reads GAGVSQSPSNKVTEKGKDVELRCDPISGHTALYWYRQSLGQGLEFLIYFQGNSAPDKSGLPSDRFSAERTGGSVSTLTIQRTQQEDSAVYLCASSSPGTGMYEQYFGPGTRLTVT.

This clonotype was counted between two and nine times. This chain connects TRBV12-5 to TRBJ2-1; 13 bases align to TRBD2. The length of the CDR3 is 17 residues. With V trimmed by 0 bases and J by 7 bases, 6 bases remained unmatched. Germline CDR1 is LGHNT and CDR2 is FRNRAP. CDR3 protein: CASGLVLAGGPENEQFF. CDR3 bases: TGTGCTAGTGGTTTGGTACTAGCGGGAGGGCCGGAGAATGAGCAGTTCTTC.

This clonotype was observed at least ten times. V gene TRBV7-9 combines with J gene TRBJ2-1; 13 bases map to TRBD2. This CDR3 region has 18 residues. V dropped 0 bases and J dropped 4; count of bases not matched to a gene: 6. The germline V gene has CDR1 SEHNR and CDR2 FQNEAQ (reference sequence). CDR3 in DNA: TGTGCCAGCAGCTTAGCCCGACTAGCGGGAGGCAGATACAATGAGCAGTTCTTC. Protein product: CASSLARLAGGRYNEQFF.

This clonotype was observed a few times. This chain joins TRBV19 and TRBJ1-3, with 8 nucleotides matching TRBD1. The J segment lost 4 bases and the V segment lost 6 bases, leaving 14 bases of the junction unmatched. The CDR3 covers 17 residues. Germline-derived CDR1 and CDR2 are LNHDA and SQIVND (reference sequence). The CDR3 nucleotides read TGTGCCAGTAGACGTTATCATCAGGGGGCGGAAGGAAACACCATATATTTT. This encodes CASRRYHQGAEGNTIYF.

The chain links TRBV7-2 to TRBJ1-6; 7 bases line up with TRBD1. V dropped 5 bases and J dropped 5; count of bases not matched to a gene: 6. This CDR3 is built from 15 residues. Per the germline V gene, CDR1 is SGHTA and CDR2 is FQGNSA. DNA for the CDR3: TGTGCCAGCAGCACGGGGACAGCGAATAATTCACCCCTCCACTTT. Translating gives CASSTGTANNSPLHF.

This chain joins TRBV5-1 and TRBJ2-1; 7 nucleotides match TRBD2. This CDR3 contains 16 residues. CDR1 and CDR2 from the germline V gene are SGHRS and YFSETQ. In DNA, the CDR3 is TGCGGGAGCTTGTCTTCCCCTAGCGGTTCCTACAATGAGCAGTTCTTC. This gives the protein CGSLSSPSGSYNEQFF.

A few counts support this clonotype. This chain links TRBV20-1 with TRBJ2-7; TRBD2 matches 7 bases. Germline values: CDR1 DFQATT, CDR2 SNEGSKA (reference sequence). This CDR3 has 12 residues. The V and J ends lost 2 bases and 3 bases, in that order; junction bases with no gene match: 1. CDR3 in amino acids: CSARLADYEQYF. In DNA, the CDR3 is TGCAGTGCTAGACTAGCGGACTACGAGCAGTACTTC.

This clonotype was picked up a small number of times. V is TRBV10-3 and J is TRBJ1-1; no definite D call. The CDR3 consists of 13 residues. V lost 0 bases and J lost 9, with 11 bases in between. Germline V gene sequence: CDR1 ENHRY, CDR2 SYGVKD. This CDR3 is CAISESEGFQAFF. CDR3 DNA sequence: TGTGCCATCAGTGAGTCCGAAGGTTTCCAAGCTTTCTTT.

This clonotype has a count of ten or more. The J gene is TRBJ2-1, the V gene TRBV27; TRBD1 might be the D (5 bases). The CDR3 is 12 amino acids. Trimming removed 3 bases at V and 6 bases at J, with 6 bases between. Germline V gene lookup returns CDR1 MNHEY and CDR2 SMNVEV (reference sequence). This CDR3 reads CASSFQGNEQFF. CDR3 DNA: TGTGCCAGCAGTTTTCAGGGCAATGAGCAGTTCTTC.

V usage is TRBV29-1 and J usage is TRBJ2-1, with unresolved D. This CDR3 has 13 amino acids. Trimming left V 8 bases short and J 2 bases short, with 13 bases between. Per germline, CDR1 SQVTM and CDR2 ANQGSEA. CDR3 region: CSSMTPTYNEQFF. The CDR3 DNA reads TGCAGCTCGATGACGCCTACCTACAATGAGCAGTTCTTC.

The V and J genes are TRBV29-1 and TRBJ2-7, with D unresolved. Germline CDR1 reads SQVTM; CDR2 reads ANQGSEA. With 3 bases removed from V and 2 bases from J, the gap between germline ends came to 14 bases. The CDR3 extends over 14 amino acids. For the CDR3, the DNA is TGCAGCGTTGATTTCCCTGGACGGCCCTACGAGCAGTACTTC. This encodes CSVDFPGRPYEQYF.

This clonotype was seen only a few times. The V and J genes are TRBV12-3 or TRBV12-4 and TRBJ1-1; unclear D gene. The CDR3 runs to 14 residues. V was trimmed by 4 bases and J by 2 bases, leaving 11 bases between them. CDR3 in DNA: TGTGCCAGCAGTTCCTACACAGCTAACACTGAAGCTTTCTTT. This sequence encodes CASSSYTANTEAFF.

There are many counts of this clonotype. The V and J genes are TRBV7-2 and TRBJ1-1; D unresolved. V was clipped by 5 bases and J by 4 bases, with 14 bases between them. This CDR3 spans 14 amino acids. Germline V lookup: CDR1 SGHTA, CDR2 FQGNSA. DNA of the CDR3: TGTGCCAGCAGCCGGGCTCGGGTGGGCACTGAAGCTTTCTTT. Residues: CASSRARVGTEAFF.